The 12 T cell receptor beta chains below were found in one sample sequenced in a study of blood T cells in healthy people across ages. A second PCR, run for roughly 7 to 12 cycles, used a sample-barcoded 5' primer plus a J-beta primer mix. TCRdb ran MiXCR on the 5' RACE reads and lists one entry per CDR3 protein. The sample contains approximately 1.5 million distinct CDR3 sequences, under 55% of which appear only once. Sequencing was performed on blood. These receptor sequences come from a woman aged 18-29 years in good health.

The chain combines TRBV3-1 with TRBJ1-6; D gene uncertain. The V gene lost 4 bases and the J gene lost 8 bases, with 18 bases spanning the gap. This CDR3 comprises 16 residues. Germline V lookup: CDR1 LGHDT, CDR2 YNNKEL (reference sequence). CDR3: CASSLGYRPPYSPLHF. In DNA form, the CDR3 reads TGTGCCAGCAGCCTTGGTTACCGTCCCCCGTATTCACCCCTCCACTTT.

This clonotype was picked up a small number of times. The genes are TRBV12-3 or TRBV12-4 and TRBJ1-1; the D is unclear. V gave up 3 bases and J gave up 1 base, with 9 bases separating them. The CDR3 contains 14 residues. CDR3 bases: TGTGCCAGCAGTTTCCAGGCCTCGAACACTGAAGCTTTCTTT. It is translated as CASSFQASNTEAFF.

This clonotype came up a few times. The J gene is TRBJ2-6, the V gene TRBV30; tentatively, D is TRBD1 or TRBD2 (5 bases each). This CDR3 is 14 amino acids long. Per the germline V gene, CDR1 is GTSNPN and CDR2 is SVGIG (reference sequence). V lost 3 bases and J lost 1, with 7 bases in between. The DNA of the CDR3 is TGTGCCTGGAGATGGGGGTCTGGGGCCAACGTCCTGACTTTC. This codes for CAWRWGSGANVLTF.

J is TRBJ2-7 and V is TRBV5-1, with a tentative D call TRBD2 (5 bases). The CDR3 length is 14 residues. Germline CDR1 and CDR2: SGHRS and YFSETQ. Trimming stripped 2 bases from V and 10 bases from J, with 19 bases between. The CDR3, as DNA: TGCGCCAGCAGCTTCGGTACGGGTGGGGAGCCCCAGTACTTC. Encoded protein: CASSFGTGGEPQYF.

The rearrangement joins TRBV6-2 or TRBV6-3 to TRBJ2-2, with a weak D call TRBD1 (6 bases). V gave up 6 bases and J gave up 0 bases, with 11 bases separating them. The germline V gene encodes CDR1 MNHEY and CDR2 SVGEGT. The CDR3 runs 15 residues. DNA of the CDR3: TGTGCCAGCAGCTACAGGGCCGCGAACACCGGGGAGCTGTTTTTT. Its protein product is CASSYRAANTGELFF.

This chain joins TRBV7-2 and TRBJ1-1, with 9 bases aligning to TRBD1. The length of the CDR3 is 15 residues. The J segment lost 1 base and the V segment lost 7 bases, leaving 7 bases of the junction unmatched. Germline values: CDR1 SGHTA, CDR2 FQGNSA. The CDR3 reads CASNRRTGANTEAFF. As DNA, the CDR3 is TGTGCCAGCAACCGAAGGACAGGGGCGAACACTGAAGCTTTCTTT.

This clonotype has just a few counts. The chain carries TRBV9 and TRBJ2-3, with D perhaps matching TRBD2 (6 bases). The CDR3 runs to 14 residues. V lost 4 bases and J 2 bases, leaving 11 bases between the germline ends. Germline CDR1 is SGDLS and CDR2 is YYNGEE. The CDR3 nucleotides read TGTGCCAGCAGCACCGCGGGAACCACAGATACGCAGTATTTT. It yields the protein CASSTAGTTDTQYF.

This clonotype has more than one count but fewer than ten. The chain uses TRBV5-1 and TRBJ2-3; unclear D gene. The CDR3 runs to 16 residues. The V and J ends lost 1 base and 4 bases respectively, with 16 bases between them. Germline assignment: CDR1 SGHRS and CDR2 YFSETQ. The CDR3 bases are TGCGCCAGCAGCTTGCAGCCGCGAGAAAACGCAGATACGCAGTATTTT. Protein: CASSLQPRENADTQYF.

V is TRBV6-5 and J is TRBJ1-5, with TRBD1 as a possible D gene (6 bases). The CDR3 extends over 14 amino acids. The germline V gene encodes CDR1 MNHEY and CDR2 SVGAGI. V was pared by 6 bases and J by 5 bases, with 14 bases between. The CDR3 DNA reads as TGTGCCAGCAGGGAAACAGGGTGGCATCAGCCCCAGCATTTT. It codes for CASRETGWHQPQHF.

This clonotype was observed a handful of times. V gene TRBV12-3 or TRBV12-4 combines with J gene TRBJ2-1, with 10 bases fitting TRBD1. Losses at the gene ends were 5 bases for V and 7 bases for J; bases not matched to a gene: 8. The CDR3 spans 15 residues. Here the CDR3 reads CASSPGTGEVNEQFF. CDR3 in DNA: TGTGCCAGCAGTCCCGGGACAGGGGAGGTTAATGAGCAGTTCTTC.

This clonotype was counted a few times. CDR3 sequence: CASSTSKELETQYF. In nucleotides, the CDR3 is TGCGCCAGCAGCACCTCAAAGGAGCTGGAGACCCAGTACTTC. This chain uses TRBV5-1 with TRBJ2-7; D ambiguous. The J call may be mistaken, given a closer DNA end match to TRBJ2-5. Germline V gene sequence: CDR1 SGHRS, CDR2 YFSETQ. This CDR3 has 14 amino acids.

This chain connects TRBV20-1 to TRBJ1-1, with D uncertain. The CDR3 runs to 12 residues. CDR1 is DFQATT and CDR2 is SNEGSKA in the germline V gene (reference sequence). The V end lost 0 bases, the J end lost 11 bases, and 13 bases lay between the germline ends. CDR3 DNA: TGCAGTGCTAGAGATCTGGCAGTTGGGGCTTTCTTT. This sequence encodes CSARDLAVGAFF.